A single sample gave rise to the 25 T cell receptor beta chains below, sequenced in a study of spatial heterogeneity in lung cancer (dated by TCRdb to about 2019). The sample's time point label, in plain terms: sample taken at primary tumor resection. Without any cell sorting, TCR sequencing was performed on whole RNA extracted either from tumor and nontumor lung tissue or from cryopreserved PBMC samples. The library was obtained by 5' RACE. The sequencer listed for this sample is NextSeq 500. The public reads were run again by TCRdb, first through fastp at Q25 and then through MiXCR, and only productive beta chains were kept. Every entry covers one CDR3 protein and lists the most common genes and DNA from its rows. This sample comprises some 100,000 distinct CDR3 sequences, about 12% of them detected only once. In total, the top ten clones hold over 40% of the sample. The sample was PBMCs, taken at surgery. The receptors come from a male donor with early-stage non-small cell lung cancer.

The gene calls are TRBV7-2 and TRBJ2-2; D uncertain. Per the germline V gene, CDR1 is SGHTA and CDR2 is FQGNSA. The CDR3 has 17 residues. The ends were cut back, 0 bases at V and 2 bases at J, with 13 bases in the middle. The CDR3 region is CASSLAVLGSNTGELFF. CDR3 DNA: TGTGCCAGCAGCTTAGCGGTGTTGGGGTCAAACACCGGGGAGCTGTTTTTT.

The CDR3 nucleotides read TGCGCCAGCAGCCAAGTGGGCAGGGCATCCCCTCCCTCTTCACCTTACGAGCAGTACTTC. As protein: CASSQVGRASPPSSPYEQYF. V gene TRBV4-3 combines with J gene TRBJ2-7; D perhaps matches TRBD1 (5 bases). Germline V gene data show CDR1 as LGHNA and CDR2 as YSLEER. Trimming left V 1 base short and J 4 bases short, with 29 bases between. This CDR3 contains 20 residues.

The chain joins TRBV20-1 to TRBJ2-7; 7 positions match TRBD1. From germline, CDR1 is DFQATT and CDR2 SNEGSKA (reference sequence). This CDR3 spans 14 amino acids. With 0 bases clipped from V and 6 bases from J, the junction kept 8 bases outside the gene matches. CDR3 amino acids: CSAREGGPSREQYF. DNA for the CDR3: TGCAGTGCTAGAGAAGGGGGCCCCTCCCGCGAGCAGTACTTC.

V gene TRBV6-2 or TRBV6-3 combines with J gene TRBJ2-5, with 7 nucleotides matching TRBD2. With 2 bases clipped from V and 0 bases from J, the junction kept 6 bases outside the gene matches. The CDR3 spans 16 residues. The V gene's germline CDR1 is MNHEY and CDR2 SVGEGT. The CDR3, as DNA: TGTGCCAGCAGTTACGACCAGCGGGGTAACCAAGAGACCCAGTACTTC. Translating it yields CASSYDQRGNQETQYF.

This clonotype was counted a few times. V usage is TRBV24-1 and J usage is TRBJ2-2; no clear D. CDR1 is KGHDR, CDR2 SFDVKD, per germline. V lost 3 bases to trimming and J lost 6 bases, with 13 bases between them. The CDR3 totals 15 residues. The CDR3 sequence: CATSDPRVGSGELFF. CDR3 sequence (DNA): TGTGCCACCAGTGATCCCCGAGTGGGATCCGGGGAGCTGTTTTTT.

This clonotype was seen a few times. This rearrangement joins TRBV20-1 to TRBJ1-1; maybe TRBD1 (5 bases). The V end lost 0 bases, the J end lost 0 bases, and 11 bases lay between the germline ends. CDR3 length: 15 residues. Germline CDR1 DFQATT, CDR2 SNEGSKA (reference sequence). In nucleotides, the CDR3 is TGCAGTGCTAGAGAGGTGGGACGGGTGAACACTGAAGCTTTCTTT. Translation: CSAREVGRVNTEAFF.

The chain employs TRBV12-3 or TRBV12-4 and TRBJ2-1, with 11 nucleotides matching TRBD2. CDR3 length equals 16 residues. The V and J ends lost 7 bases and 9 bases, in that order; junction bases with no gene match: 14. The CDR3 spells CASTPSGVAGGLEQFF. The CDR3 nucleotides read TGTGCCAGCACCCCCTCGGGGGTAGCGGGGGGGCTTGAGCAGTTCTTC.

The chain uses TRBV10-2 and TRBJ2-7; D is perhaps TRBD1 (5 bases). CDR3 length equals 16 residues. Germline V CDR1 and CDR2: WSHSY, SAAADI. Trimming removed 0 bases at V and 5 bases at J, with 17 bases between. The CDR3 sequence: CASSESTLGPGHEQYF. CDR3 nucleotides: TGCGCCAGCAGTGAGTCGACTCTGGGGCCCGGCCACGAGCAGTACTTC.

This clonotype was seen a handful of times. This chain connects TRBV10-3 to TRBJ2-7, with a weak D call TRBD1 (6 bases). V was cut by 10 bases and J by 2 bases, with 9 bases left in between. CDR1 ENHRY and CDR2 SYGVKD come from the germline V gene. The CDR3 spans 11 residues. The CDR3 loop is CATTGTYEQYF. The CDR3 DNA sequence: TGTGCCACGACAGGAACCTACGAGCAGTACTTC.

This clonotype was seen at least ten times. V gene TRBV29-1 combines with J gene TRBJ2-3; 9 positions agree with TRBD2. This CDR3 is built from 13 residues. The J segment lost 2 bases and the V segment lost 8 bases, leaving 5 bases of the junction unmatched. The germline CDR1 and CDR2 sequences are SQVTM and ANQGSEA. CDR3 in amino acids: CSQSGGPTDTQYF. The CDR3 region has the DNA TGCAGCCAAAGCGGGGGGCCCACAGATACGCAGTATTTT.

This clonotype was picked up a small number of times. The chain recombines TRBV20-1 with TRBJ1-6; D is undetermined. Germline V CDR1 and CDR2: DFQATT, SNEGSKA (reference sequence). V gave up 1 base and J gave up 7 bases, with 17 bases separating them. The CDR3 spans 16 residues. CDR3 sequence reads: CSARASRTVQNSPLHF. CDR3 nucleotide sequence: TGCAGTGCTAGAGCTTCTAGGACGGTTCAGAATTCACCCCTCCACTTT.

The chain uses TRBV5-4 and TRBJ2-5; tentatively, D is TRBD2 (5 bases). Trimming removed 4 bases at V and 5 bases at J, with 15 bases between. This CDR3 has 14 amino acids. From germline, CDR1 is SGHNT and CDR2 YYREEE (reference sequence). The CDR3 here is CASSPPGEWETQYF. The CDR3 nucleotides read TGTGCCAGCAGCCCCCCCGGGGAGTGGGAGACCCAGTACTTC.

This clonotype was seen only a few times. The V gene is TRBV28, the J gene TRBJ2-4; TRBD2 is a possible D gene (5 bases). Germline V gene sequence: CDR1 MDHEN, CDR2 SYDVKM. The CDR3 is made up of 12 amino acids. V was pared by 6 bases and J by 8 bases, with 11 bases between. This chain's CDR3 is CASRELGDIQYF. CDR3 in DNA: TGTGCCAGCAGGGAGTTGGGAGACATTCAGTACTTC.

With respect to this clonotype: A read error may be the cause here, since a much bigger clone is one base away. The V and J genes are TRBV6-6 and TRBJ2-7; D call uncertain. The CDR3 spans 12 residues. The V gene lost 0 bases and the J gene lost 3 bases, with 3 bases spanning the gap. Germline V CDR1 and CDR2: MNHNY, SVGAGI (reference sequence). The CDR3 DNA is TGTGCCAGCAGTTACTCGGTCTACGAGCAGTACTTC. Its protein is CASSYSVYEQYF.

This clonotype was detected only a few times. This sequence joins TRBV7-2 and TRBJ2-1; D is perhaps TRBD1 (6 bases). Germline V gives CDR1 SGHTA, CDR2 FQGNSA. This CDR3 region has 14 residues. Trimming removed 1 base from V and 5 bases from J, with 9 bases in between. CDR3 nucleotides: TGTGCCAGCAGCTTAGGGGGGCCGAACAATGAGCAGTTCTTC. This gives the protein CASSLGGPNNEQFF. The entire variable domain, with the rest obtained from reference TRBV7-2 and TRBJ2-1, is as follows: GAGVSQSPSNKVTEKGKDVELRCDPISGHTALYWYRQSLGQGLEFLIYFQGNSAPDKSGLPSDRFSAERTGGSVSTLTIQRTQQEDSAVYLCASSLGGPNNEQFFGPGTRLTVL.

This clonotype has only a few counts. The chain employs TRBV5-4 and TRBJ2-5; 8 bases agree with TRBD2. Germline CDR1 SGHNT, CDR2 YYREEE (reference sequence). The CDR3 has 15 residues. V lost 4 bases, J lost 1 base, and 6 bases stayed unmatched. The CDR3 reads CASSPPAGGQETQYF. The CDR3 DNA reads TGTGCCAGCAGCCCTCCGGCGGGGGGCCAAGAGACCCAGTACTTC.

This chain links TRBV5-4 with TRBJ2-2; a weak D match, TRBD1 (6 bases). There are 16 residues in the CDR3. V lost 5 bases, J lost 0 bases, and 14 bases lay in between. In germline, CDR1 is SGHNT, CDR2 YYREEE (reference sequence). CDR3 sequence reads: CASSIPGQANTGELFF. For the CDR3, the DNA is TGTGCCAGCAGTATCCCGGGACAAGCGAACACCGGGGAGCTGTTTTTT.

This clonotype turned up a few times. CDR3 region: CSALLSGDTQYF. The CDR3 DNA sequence: TGCAGTGCCCTCTTAAGCGGAGATACGCAGTATTTT. V gene TRBV20-1 combines with J gene TRBJ2-3, with D perhaps matching TRBD2 (5 bases). V was trimmed by 6 bases and J by 5 bases, leaving 12 bases between them. Germline V lookup: CDR1 DFQATT, CDR2 SNEGSKA (reference sequence). The CDR3 has 12 residues.

This clonotype has at least ten counts. This rearrangement joins TRBV27 to TRBJ2-7, with 7 bases matching TRBD2. From germline, CDR1 is MNHEY and CDR2 SMNVEV (reference sequence). V shed 10 bases, J shed 1 base, and the junction held 10 bases outside the gene matches. CDR3 length equals 14 residues. The DNA for the CDR3 is TGTGCCATCTCACCCGGGCGGGGGTCCTACGAGCAGTACTTC. Protein product: CAISPGRGSYEQYF.

The V call is TRBV6-5, the J call TRBJ1-1; no clear D gene. CDR3 size: 15 residues. Trimming left V 0 bases short and J 0 bases short, with 8 bases between. Germline CDR1 is MNHEY and CDR2 is SVGAGI. The CDR3 DNA follows: TGTGCCAGCAGTTACTCGCCGTCGATGAACACTGAAGCTTTCTTT. It codes for CASSYSPSMNTEAFF.

This clonotype came up many times. The chain has TRBV29-1 and TRBJ1-1; possibly TRBD1 for D (6 bases). CDR1 and CDR2 (germline): SQVTM, ANQGSEA. The CDR3 consists of 13 residues. V lost 4 bases, J lost 0 bases, and 9 bases lay in between. The CDR3 sequence: CSVARTVNTEAFF. CDR3 coding DNA: TGCAGCGTTGCCCGGACAGTGAACACTGAAGCTTTCTTT. Filled out from reference TRBV29-1 and TRBJ1-1, the complete variable domain reads SAVISQKPSRDICQRGTSLTIQCQVDSQVTMMFWYRQQPGQSLTLIATANQGSEATYESGFVIDKFPISRPNLTFSTLTVSNMSPEDSSIYLCSVARTVNTEAFFGQGTRLTVV.

The chain combines TRBV6-1 with TRBJ1-4, with TRBD1 identical over 7 bases. V dropped 4 bases and J dropped 2; count of bases not matched to a gene: 4. Germline V lookup: CDR1 MNHNS, CDR2 SASEGT. The CDR3 runs to 15 residues. The CDR3: CASSGQGVTNEKLFF. The CDR3 bases are TGTGCCAGCAGTGGCCAGGGGGTGACTAATGAAAAACTGTTTTTT.

The chain joins TRBV19 to TRBJ2-2, with TRBD1 matching over 9 bases. The CDR3 length is 14 residues. V was pared by 5 bases and J by 8 bases, with 6 bases of the junction left unmatched. Germline V gene sequence: CDR1 LNHDA, CDR2 SQIVND (reference sequence). The CDR3 DNA reads as TGTGCCAGTAGTTGGACAGGGGAAGCGGGGGAGCTGTTTTTT. It is translated as CASSWTGEAGELFF.

CDR3 loop: CSARDSGGPVDTQYF. The CDR3 nucleotides are TGCAGTGCTAGAGATAGCGGGGGTCCGGTAGATACGCAGTATTTT. The rearrangement links TRBV20-1 to TRBJ2-3; 9 nucleotides agree with TRBD2. Per germline, CDR1 DFQATT and CDR2 SNEGSKA (reference sequence). V gave up 0 bases and J gave up 5 bases; unmatched junction bases: 6. The CDR3 loop spans 15 amino acids.

This clonotype was seen many times. This sequence joins TRBV28 and TRBJ1-2, with 7 bases that match TRBD1. Germline-derived CDR1 and CDR2 are MDHEN and SYDVKM. CDR3 length: 15 residues. V lost 7 bases, J lost 6 bases, and 14 bases stayed unmatched. The CDR3 nucleotides read TGTGCCAGCACCCAGGGGGGGCAGAAATTTAATGGCTACACCTTC. It translates to CASTQGGQKFNGYTF.